The entry below gives a single T cell receptor (beta chain) sequence along with its context. The target antigen is unknown. A modified ARM-PCR protocol with three rounds of nested PCR amplified TCRbeta. Each CDR3 protein gets one entry after TCRdb re-called the multiplex PCR reads with MiXCR. The table shows more than 45,000 distinct CDR3 sequences, with 64% occurring only once. CDR1 is DFQATT and CDR2 is SNEGSKA in the germline V gene (reference sequence). CDR3 length: 14 amino acids. Deletions cut 0 bases from V and 6 bases from J, with 14 bases between. The data were taken from a study of tumor and adjacent non-tumor tissue in lung cancer. About the research overall: There were roughly 11 adenocarcinoma, a couple of squamous cell carcinoma and 1 small cell lung cancer cases.

Study-wide points: TCR diversity was significantly greater in tumor than normal lung tissue. Normal lung showed higher cumulative top 100 clone frequency than tumor.

This sample's RNA came from whole unsorted tissue. The normal lung tissue was taken more than 3 cm from the tumor edge. This sequence was found in a woman in her 70s with non-small cell lung cancer. What was sequenced was distant non-tumor lung tissue. The chain links TRBV20-1 to TRBJ1-1, with D possibly TRBD1 on 5 matching bases. CDR3 in amino acids: CSARDSWGTAEAFF. The DNA of the CDR3 is TGCAGTGCTAGAGATTCTTGGGGGACCGCTGAAGCTTTCTTT.